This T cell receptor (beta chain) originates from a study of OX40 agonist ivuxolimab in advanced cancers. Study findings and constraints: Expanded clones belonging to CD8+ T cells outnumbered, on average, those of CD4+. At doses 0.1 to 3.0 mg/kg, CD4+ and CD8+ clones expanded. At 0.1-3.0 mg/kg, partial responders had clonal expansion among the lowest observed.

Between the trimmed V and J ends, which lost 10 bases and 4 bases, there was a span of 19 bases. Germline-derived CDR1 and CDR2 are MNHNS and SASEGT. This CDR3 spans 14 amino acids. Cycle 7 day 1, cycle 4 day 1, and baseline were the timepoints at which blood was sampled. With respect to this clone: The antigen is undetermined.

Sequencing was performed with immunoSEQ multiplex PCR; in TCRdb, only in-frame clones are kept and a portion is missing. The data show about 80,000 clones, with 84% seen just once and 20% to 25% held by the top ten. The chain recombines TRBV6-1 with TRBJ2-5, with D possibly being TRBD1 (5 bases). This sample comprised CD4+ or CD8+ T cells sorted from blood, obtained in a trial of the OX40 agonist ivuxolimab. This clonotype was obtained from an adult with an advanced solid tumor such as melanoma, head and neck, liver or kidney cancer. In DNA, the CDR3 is TGTGCCACCAGGGCGTACAAGGGGCGAGAGACCCAGTACTTC. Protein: CATRAYKGRETQYF.